Listed below are T cell receptor beta chains from one sample, sequenced in a study of cytomegalovirus exposure and HLA in healthy donors. Here immunoSEQ multiplex PCR was the method, and the copy in TCRdb shows in-frame clones only, minus some. The sample consists of fewer than 250,000 clones, over 80% of them appearing once. The sequenced material came from PBMCs. These TCRs come from a woman in her late teens or twenties in good health and CMV-seronegative. CDR3s include the opening cysteine and the closing phenylalanine or tryptophan. A D gene is named only where the DNA matches it firmly. Rows give clone size only sometimes, using once, few, many, or a class for an expanded clone.

J: TRBJ2-1; V: TRBV19; size: NA; D: NA; DNA: TGTGCCAGTAGTCCCCCGGGACCCACCTCCTACAATGAGCAGTTCTTC; CDR3: CASSPPGPTSYNEQFF
J: TRBJ2-1; V: TRBV30; size: NA; D: TRBD2; DNA: TGTGCCTGGGCCAGACCAGGACTAGCGGGACAAGGATCCTACAATGAGCAGTTCTTC; CDR3: CAWARPGLAGQGSYNEQFF
J: TRBJ1-5; V: TRBV18; size: NA; D: TRBD1; DNA: TGTGCCAGCTCAAAGGGGGCGGGCCAGCCCCAGCATTTT; CDR3: CASSKGAGQPQHF
J: TRBJ2-3; V: TRBV29-1; size: NA; D: NA; DNA: TGCAGCGTTGGGGCGAGCACAGATACGCAGTATTTT; CDR3: CSVGASTDTQYF
J: TRBJ2-7; V: TRBV2; size: few; D: NA; DNA: TGTGCCAGCAAGGCCAAGTACGAGCAGTACTTC; CDR3: CASKAKYEQYF
J: TRBJ1-3; V: TRBV30; size: NA; D: NA; DNA: TGTGCCTGGGAAGGAAACACCATATATTTT; CDR3: CAWEGNTIYF
J: TRBJ1-1; V: TRBV5-1; size: NA; D: TRBD1; DNA: TGCGCCAGCAAATTTAGGACAGGCGTAAAGAACACTGAAGCTTTCTTT; CDR3: CASKFRTGVKNTEAFF
J: TRBJ2-2; V: TRBV2; size: NA; D: TRBD1; DNA: TGTGCCAGCAGTGAGCCGGGACAGGGGAAGAACACCGGGGAGCTGTTTTTT; CDR3: CASSEPGQGKNTGELFF
J: TRBJ1-1; V: TRBV27; size: NA; D: TRBD1; DNA: TGTGCCAGCAGTTTAAGGCAGGGGGACACTGAAGCTTTCTTT; CDR3: CASSLRQGDTEAFF
J: TRBJ2-1; V: TRBV2; size: NA; D: TRBD2; DNA: TGTGCCAGCAGTGAAGAACGGACGGGGGGCAATGAGCAGTTCTTC; CDR3: CASSEERTGGNEQFF
J: TRBJ1-2; V: TRBV30; size: few; D: NA; DNA: TGTGCCTGGACGAGAAGGGCTGGCTACACCTTC; CDR3: CAWTRRAGYTF
J: TRBJ2-3; V: TRBV19; size: NA; D: TRBD2; DNA: TGTGCCAGTAGTATAGGGGCTAGCGGGAGAACAGATACGCAGTATTTT; CDR3: CASSIGASGRTDTQYF
J: TRBJ2-7; V: TRBV30; size: NA; D: TRBD1; DNA: TGTGCCTGGAGTTTGTGGGACAGGGGGCTAGACGAGCAGTACTTC; CDR3: CAWSLWDRGLDEQYF
J: TRBJ2-2; V: TRBV19; size: NA; D: NA; DNA: TGTGCCAGTAAGACCGGGTTCCCCACCGGGGAGCTGTTTTTT; CDR3: CASKTGFPTGELFF
J: TRBJ1-6; V: TRBV30; size: NA; D: TRBD1; DNA: TGTGCCTGGAGTATTCGTGACAGGGAAAGATCACCCCTCCACTTT; CDR3: CAWSIRDRERSPLHF
J: TRBJ2-7; V: TRBV5-1; size: once; D: NA; DNA: TGCGCCAGCAGTTCCTCCTACGAGCAGTACTTC; CDR3: CASSSSYEQYF
J: TRBJ2-3; V: TRBV7-6; size: NA; D: TRBD2; DNA: TGTGCCAGCAGCCCGGCGCGGCGGGGGGTCACAGATACGCAGTATTTT; CDR3: CASSPARRGVTDTQYF
J: TRBJ2-7; V: TRBV12-2; size: NA; D: NA; DNA: TGTGCAAGTCGCTTCGTCGACCGGGACAGGGAGAGGAGATTTCACTACGAGCAGTACTTC; CDR3: CASRFVDRDRERRFHYEQYF
J: TRBJ2-5; V: TRBV6-5; size: once; D: NA; DNA: TGTGCCAGCAGCCCTATGGGGGAAAAAGAGACCCAGTACTTC; CDR3: CASSPMGEKETQYF
J: TRBJ2-1; V: TRBV28; size: once; D: TRBD2; DNA: TGTGCCAGCAGTCCTACCGGACTAGCGGGAGGGTTTGGGGGGAGAGGTGAGCAGTTCTTC; CDR3: CASSPTGLAGGFGGRGEQFF
J: TRBJ2-1; V: TRBV2; size: NA; D: NA; DNA: TGTGCCAGCAGTGAAAGCGGCAATGAGCAGTTCTTC; CDR3: CASSESGNEQFF
J: TRBJ2-1; V: TRBV6-5; size: NA; D: NA; DNA: TGTGCCAGCTGTCCGAGTTGGGGGTACAATGAGCAGTTCTTC; CDR3: CASCPSWGYNEQFF
J: TRBJ2-1; V: TRBV6-6; size: NA; D: NA; DNA: TGTGCCAGCAGCGACGGTGGGTTCAGCTCCTACAATGAGCAGTTCTTC; CDR3: CASSDGGFSSYNEQFF
J: TRBJ1-1; V: TRBV18; size: NA; D: TRBD1; DNA: TGTGCCAGCTCAACGGGACAGGGGAGCACTGAAGCTTTCTTT; CDR3: CASSTGQGSTEAFF
J: TRBJ1-1; V: TRBV9; size: once; D: NA; DNA: TGTGCCAGCAGCGTCGGGAATTATCAGGGGACTGAAGCTTTCTTT; CDR3: CASSVGNYQGTEAFF